This T cell receptor (beta chain) derives from a study of T cell repertoires in cytomegalovirus infection. The overall study: Public TCR beta signatures provided an indication of both CMV infection and a matching HLA type. Study-wide findings and caveats: CMV-specific TCR beta clonotypes restricted by HLA-C dominated the ex vivo response.

This clonotype was observed a few times. Its antigen is not identified. Trimming took off 3 bases at V and 5 bases at J, with 10 bases between the two ends. The length of the CDR3 is 13 residues. The germline CDR1 and CDR2 sequences are SGDLS and YYNGEE. In TCRdb, the reads were re-called with MiXCR into one record per CDR3 protein. The sample contains around 550,000 distinct CDR3 sequences, about 30% of which appear only once. The chain links TRBV9 to TRBJ2-3; no reliable D call. This TCR was recovered from a human donor in good health (CMV status not recorded). Some clones in this sample may be carry-over from other donors' samples. The sample comprised PBMCs. The CDR3 region has the DNA TGTGCCAGCAGCGCGGCTACGCAAGATACGCAGTATTTT. This translates into CASSAATQDTQYF. The entire variable domain, with the rest obtained from reference TRBV9 and TRBJ2-3, is as follows: DSGVTQTPKHLITATGQRVTLRCSPRSGDLSVYWYQQSLDQGLQFLIQYYNGEERAKGNILERFSAQQFPDLHSELNLSSLELGDSALYFCASSAATQDTQYFGPGTRLTVL.